This paragraph reports one T cell receptor (beta chain). Which antigen it targets is not known. No qualities accompany the bases; no much larger clone lies one base away. The entry originates in a study of technical replicates of blood from a handful of donors (dated by TCRdb to between 2016 and 2019). The library relied on the immunoSEQ multiplex PCR assay. TCRdb retrieved this table from immuneACCESS and kept in-frame rearrangements only. Not all clones are present; in checked studies, unresolved V genes account for under half, and no reason is known for the remainder. The sample contains around 84,000 clones, nearly 98% of them found a single time. More than 0.12% of the sample rests with the top ten. The CDR3 spans 13 residues, from the cysteine through the phenylalanine. The DNA shown is the 39-base CDR3, in frame from base 1. The germline ends are 11 bases apart after V is trimmed by 8 bases and J by 0 bases. The CDR1 and CDR2 encoded by the germline V gene are MNHEY and SVGAGI.

The rearrangement combines TRBV6-5 with TRBJ2-7; the D gene remains uncertain. This sequence was found in a human donor in good health. The sample was T cells isolated from PBMCs. The CDR3 reads CASSTHSSYEQYF. The bases read TGTGCCAGCTCGACCCACAGCTCCTACGAGCAGTACTTC.